These T cell receptor beta chains were read from a single sample in a study of vaccination effects on CD4 cells after COVID-19. Their antigen targets remain unknown. The protocol was immunoSEQ multiplex PCR, while the TCRdb copy is restricted to in-frame clones and leaves out a portion. The sample includes approximately 22,000 clones, more than 70% of them seen just once. This specimen was CD4+ T cells from PBMCs cultured with a peptide pool, taken before COVID-19 vaccination. The receptors shown here come from a human donor who had a prior SARS-CoV-2 infection. The CDR3 runs from the conserved cysteine through the conserved F or W. The D gene is left open where the match is weak. Size tells how often a clone was seen (once, few, many) or the class of an expanded clone, and some rows leave it out.

TRBJ2-7 | . | 16 | . | TRBV6-5 | TGTGCCAGCAGTTACTCGAGACGGGTTGATTCCTACGAGCAGTACTTC | CASSYSRRVDSYEQYF
TRBJ2-4 | once | 18 | TRBD1 | TRBV2 | TGTGCCAGCAGTACAAATCCGGGACAGAGTCTAGCCAAAAACATTCAGTACTTC | CASSTNPGQSLAKNIQYF
TRBJ2-3 | . | 14 | . | TRBV7-9 | TGTGCCAGCAGCTTAGCAGGGGCGGCGGATACGCAGTATTTT | CASSLAGAADTQYF
TRBJ2-3 | . | 14 | TRBD2 | TRBV6-5 | TGTGCCAGCAGTTCCCCGGGGGGGACAGATACGCAGTATTTT | CASSSPGGTDTQYF
TRBJ1-1 | once | 15 | . | TRBV9 | TGTGCCAGCAGTCCGGACGGAAACATAGACACTGAAGCTTTCTTT | CASSPDGNIDTEAFF
TRBJ1-2 | . | 13 | . | TRBV9 | TGTGCCAGCAGCGTAGAAGGGGAGGGTGGCTACACCTTC | CASSVEGEGGYTF
TRBJ1-2 | . | 14 | TRBD1 | TRBV9 | TGTGCCAGCAGCGTTCAGACAGGGGGCTATGGCTACACCTTC | CASSVQTGGYGYTF
TRBJ2-7 | few | 14 | TRBD1 | TRBV7-2 | TGTGCCAGCAGCGCCACAGGGGCCGCGTACGAGCAGTACTTC | CASSATGAAYEQYF
TRBJ2-3 | . | 16 | TRBD1 | TRBV7-8 | TGTGCCAGCAGCTCAAAAAGGACAGGGCCCACAGATACGCAGTATTTT | CASSSKRTGPTDTQYF
TRBJ2-3 | . | 15 | . | TRBV18 | TGTGCCAGCTCACCAATGGGCGGGAACACAGATACGCAGTATTTT | CASSPMGGNTDTQYF
TRBJ2-3 | few | 15 | . | TRBV6-1 | TGTGCCAGCAGTGAATACAACTTACGCACAGATACGCAGTATTTT | CASSEYNLRTDTQYF
TRBJ2-3 | . | 15 | . | TRBV13 | TGTGCCAGCAGCTTAAGTTGGCCAGCCGCAGATACGCAGTATTTT | CASSLSWPAADTQYF
TRBJ2-2 | . | 18 | TRBD2 | TRBV7-6 | TGTGCCAGCAGCTTACTCCCTAGCGGTGGGGCCACGGCCGGGGAGCTGTTTTTT | CASSLLPSGGATAGELFF